The 30 T cell receptor beta chains presented below share a single source sample, sequenced in a study of T cells in Graves' hyperthyroidism and ophthalmopathy. Using RNA transcripts as the source, TCR beta CDR3 regions were amplified. First-round RT-PCR of the TCR CDR3 relied on the HTBI primer set. TCRdb independently ran MiXCR on the multiplex PCR reads; one entry per CDR3 protein. The sample consists of under 750,000 distinct CDR3 sequences, 18% of them appearing once. Material: blood. These receptor sequences come from a woman aged 45-65 years with Graves' hyperthyroidism that later progressed to Graves' ophthalmopathy.

The chain employs TRBV30 and TRBJ1-6; D is perhaps TRBD1 (5 bases). Germline CDR1 reads GTSNPN; CDR2 reads SVGIG (reference sequence). The germline V and J ends were trimmed by 4 bases and 6 bases, with 10 bases remaining between them. This CDR3 comprises 13 residues. CDR3 DNA: TGTGCCTGGACCGAACAGGTTAATTCACCCCTCCACTTT. Translated, it gives CAWTEQVNSPLHF.

This chain links TRBV28 with TRBJ1-5; 8 bases agree with TRBD1. The V segment lost 2 bases and the J segment 7 bases; nucleotides outside the gene matches: 19. The CDR3 runs 19 residues. The germline V gene has CDR1 MDHEN and CDR2 SYDVKM. Written as DNA, the CDR3 is TGTGCCAGCAGTTTACCTCACAACCCTACAGGGGGAGGATGGCAGCCCCAGCATTTT. Encoded protein: CASSLPHNPTGGGWQPQHF.

The chain joins TRBV7-9 to TRBJ1-5, with 10 bases identical to TRBD1. The CDR3 loop spans 13 amino acids. Germline-derived CDR1 and CDR2 are SEHNR and FQNEAQ (reference sequence). With V trimmed by 6 bases and J by 13 bases, 9 bases remained unmatched. The DNA for the CDR3 is TGTGCCAGCAGTGGGACAGGGGACCCAATTCAGCATTTT. Protein sequence: CASSGTGDPIQHF.

The chain combines TRBV6-5 with TRBJ1-2; D is uncertain. V was pared by 0 bases and J by 1 base, with 6 bases between. There are 14 residues in the CDR3. Per germline, CDR1 MNHEY and CDR2 SVGAGI. CDR3 amino acids: CASSYSPVNYGYTF. The CDR3 nucleotides are TGTGCCAGCAGTTACTCTCCAGTTAACTATGGCTACACCTTC.

The gene calls are TRBV2 and TRBJ2-2; D possibly corresponds to TRBD2 (5 bases). The CDR3 covers 13 residues. The V gene lost 10 bases and the J gene lost 6 bases, with 15 bases spanning the gap. Germline assignment: CDR1 SNHLY and CDR2 FYNNEI. CDR3 nucleotide sequence: TGTGCCAACGAGTTGAGCGGTTCCGGGGAGCTGTTTTTT. Protein: CANELSGSGELFF.

As regards this clonotype: The final CDR3 position lacks the conserved phenylalanine or tryptophan, pointing to a likely read error. The rearrangement uses TRBV3-1 and TRBJ1-2; D remains unclear. Germline assignment: CDR1 LGHDT and CDR2 YNNKEL (reference sequence). The V end lost 0 bases, the J end lost 0 bases, and 5 bases lay between the germline ends. This CDR3 is 14 amino acids long. This chain's CDR3 is CASSQEGANYGYTS. CDR3 nucleotides: TGTGCCAGCAGCCAAGAGGGCGCTAACTATGGCTACACCTCC.

The rearrangement uses TRBV29-1 and TRBJ2-3; D perhaps matches TRBD1 (6 bases). The V end lost 2 bases, the J end lost 6 bases, and 12 bases lay between the germline ends. From germline, CDR1 is SQVTM and CDR2 ANQGSEA. CDR3 length: 13 residues. This CDR3 reads CSVERGGTDTQYF. CDR3 sequence (DNA): TGCAGCGTTGAAAGAGGGGGTACGGATACGCAGTATTTT.

The V call is TRBV11-2, the J call TRBJ2-2; D possibly corresponds to TRBD1 (6 bases). CDR3 length: 14 amino acids. Germline lookup yields CDR1 SGHAT and CDR2 FQNNGV. The CDR3 loop reads CTGSLDSYTGELFF. DNA of the CDR3: TGTACCGGCAGCTTGGACAGCTACACCGGGGAGCTGTTTTTT.

This clonotype has a count of ten or more. The genes are TRBV2 and TRBJ2-5; 7 positions match TRBD1. The V and J ends lost 4 bases and 1 base, in that order; junction bases with no gene match: 3. This CDR3 comprises 14 residues. Germline V gene sequence: CDR1 SNHLY, CDR2 FYNNEI. The CDR3 region is CASSVGTVQETQYF. CDR3 coding DNA: TGTGCCAGCAGTGTCGGGACAGTCCAAGAGACCCAGTACTTC.

This clonotype was seen a few times. The gene calls are TRBV6-1 and TRBJ2-7; 10 bases match TRBD2. The germline gives CDR1 MNHNS, CDR2 SASEGT. J was trimmed by 2 bases and V by 5 bases; bases with no gene match: 6. The CDR3 length is 15 residues. The CDR3 spells CASSSSGGAPYEQYF. For the CDR3, the DNA is TGTGCCAGCAGTAGCAGCGGGGGGGCCCCCTACGAGCAGTACTTC.

In its sample, this clonotype was seen a few times. V gene TRBV6-9 combines with J gene TRBJ2-1; D is tentatively TRBD1 or TRBD2 (5 bases each). This CDR3 is built from 15 residues. V was shortened by 4 bases and J by 3 bases, with 13 bases between the two germline ends. Germline V CDR1 and CDR2: MNHGY, SVAAGI. The CDR3 loop is CASSSGQTHYNEQFF. CDR3 sequence (DNA): TGTGCCAGCAGTTCGGGGCAGACCCACTACAATGAGCAGTTCTTC.

The chain couples TRBV9 to TRBJ1-4; no firm D call. CDR3 length equals 15 residues. V lost 0 bases to trimming and J lost 4 bases, with 10 bases between them. Per germline, CDR1 SGDLS and CDR2 YYNGEE. The CDR3 region is CASSVEARFNEKLFF. The CDR3 nucleotides read TGTGCCAGCAGCGTAGAGGCCAGATTTAATGAAAAACTGTTTTTT. Looking up the rest from reference TRBV9 and TRBJ1-4 gives the full variable domain: DSGVTQTPKHLITATGQRVTLRCSPRSGDLSVYWYQQSLDQGLQFLIQYYNGEERAKGNILERFSAQQFPDLHSELNLSSLELGDSALYFCASSVEARFNEKLFFGSGTQLSVL.

The V gene is TRBV19, the J gene TRBJ1-2; TRBD1 is a possible D gene (5 bases). CDR3 size: 14 residues. CDR1 and CDR2 from the germline V gene are LNHDA and SQIVND (reference sequence). V shed 9 bases and J shed 5 bases, with 19 bases lying between them. DNA for the CDR3: TGTGCCAGCGTAACCGGTGGCAGGGAATATGGCTACACCTTC. This gives the protein CASVTGGREYGYTF.

This clonotype was detected a few times. V usage is TRBV3-1 and J usage is TRBJ1-2; 10 nucleotides align to TRBD1. This CDR3 comprises 19 residues. The V and J ends lost 0 bases and 4 bases, in that order; junction bases with no gene match: 14. The germline CDR1 and CDR2 sequences are LGHDT and YNNKEL (reference sequence). The CDR3 spells CASSQEDGERGQGIYGYTF. The CDR3 DNA sequence: TGTGCCAGCAGCCAAGAGGACGGAGAACGGGGACAGGGGATCTATGGCTACACCTTC.

In its sample, this clonotype was seen a few times. The V and J genes are TRBV19 and TRBJ1-4; the match to TRBD1 covers 7 bases. The V and J ends lost 4 bases and 10 bases, in that order; junction bases with no gene match: 9. Germline CDR1 LNHDA, CDR2 SQIVND (reference sequence). The CDR3 covers 14 residues. CDR3 residues: CASSNRDSLGKLFF. The CDR3 bases are TGTGCCAGTAGTAACCGGGACAGTCTCGGAAAACTGTTTTTT. Full variable domain (remainder filled in from reference TRBV19 and TRBJ1-4): DGGITQSPKYLFRKEGQNVTLSCEQNLNHDAMYWYRQDPGQGLRLIYYSQIVNDFQKGDIAEGYSVSREKKESFPLTVTSAQKNPTAFYLCASSNRDSLGKLFFGSGTQLSVL.

CDR3 amino acids: CASSLGPEKAWMNTEAFF. The CDR3 bases are TGTGCCAGCAGTTTAGGGCCCGAAAAAGCGTGGATGAACACTGAAGCTTTCTTT. The chain has TRBV12-3 or TRBV12-4 and TRBJ1-1; D is unresolved. V was trimmed by 1 base and J by 0 bases, leaving 18 bases between them. There are 18 residues in the CDR3.

This clonotype was seen ten or more times. J is TRBJ1-4 and V is TRBV2; TRBD1 matches at 10 bases. CDR1 and CDR2 from the germline V gene are SNHLY and FYNNEI. The V segment lost 4 bases and the J segment 2 bases; nucleotides outside the gene matches: 4. The CDR3 covers 16 residues. CDR3: CASSAGQGGTNEKLFF. The DNA for the CDR3 is TGTGCCAGCAGTGCAGGACAGGGGGGCACTAATGAAAAACTGTTTTTT.

The genes are TRBV7-2 and TRBJ2-7; possibly TRBD1 for D (7 bases). CDR1 and CDR2 (germline): SGHTA, FQGNSA. V lost 5 bases and J lost 2, with 16 bases in between. The CDR3 length is 15 residues. CDR3 nucleotide sequence: TGTGCCAGCAGCCCCGACAGGGCGGGGACCTACGAGCAGTACTTC. Its translation is CASSPDRAGTYEQYF.

This clonotype has just a few counts. The chain joins TRBV6-1 to TRBJ2-7, with D perhaps TRBD2 (6 bases). The CDR3 length is 16 residues. Germline CDR1 and CDR2: MNHNS and SASEGT. Trimming removed 6 bases at V and 2 bases at J, with 20 bases between. CDR3: CASSRTTGSVTYEQYF. DNA for the CDR3: TGTGCCAGCAGCCGGACTACAGGATCGGTGACCTACGAGCAGTACTTC.

At least ten counts were recorded for this clonotype. V is TRBV30 and J is TRBJ2-7; either TRBD1 or TRBD2 may fit D (5 bases each). The CDR3 is made up of 16 amino acids. V lost 4 bases, J lost 1 base, and 20 bases lay in between. The germline gives CDR1 GTSNPN, CDR2 SVGIG (reference sequence). Written as DNA, the CDR3 is TGTGCCTGGACGGACTTATCCGGGACCTTGTCCTACGAGCAGTACTTC. Translating it yields CAWTDLSGTLSYEQYF.

This clonotype was detected a few times. This CDR3 is CASSSRGVGNYGYTF. CDR3 bases: TGTGCCAGCAGTTCCCGGGGGGTGGGCAACTATGGCTACACCTTC. J is TRBJ1-2 and V is TRBV27; D perhaps matches TRBD1 (5 bases). V was trimmed by 4 bases and J by 2 bases, leaving 14 bases between them. Germline lookup yields CDR1 MNHEY and CDR2 SMNVEV (reference sequence). CDR3 length equals 15 residues.

This clonotype came up many times. This chain links TRBV9 with TRBJ1-2; D ambiguous. Trimming took 0 bases from V and 0 from J, leaving 9 bases between them. CDR1 SGDLS and CDR2 YYNGEE come from the germline V gene. CDR3 size: 15 residues. For the CDR3, the DNA is TGTGCCAGCAGCGTAGGTCCAGATCCTAACTATGGCTACACCTTC. Amino acids: CASSVGPDPNYGYTF.

This clonotype was recorded a few times. The rearrangement links TRBV3-1 to TRBJ1-6, with D possibly TRBD1 on 5 matching bases. Trimming left V 8 bases short and J 0 bases short, with 14 bases between. The CDR3 is 16 amino acids. The germline gives CDR1 LGHDT, CDR2 YNNKEL (reference sequence). CDR3 nucleotide sequence: TGTGCCAGCCGATCAGGGCCAAGCTCCTATAATTCACCCCTCCACTTT. It codes for CASRSGPSSYNSPLHF.

This clonotype showed up many times. One end of the junction is discordant with germline, which a read error may explain. The V call is TRBV6-1, the J call TRBJ1-5; 8 bases fit TRBD1. The germline gives CDR1 MNHNS, CDR2 SASEGT. This CDR3 region has 15 residues. CDR3 bases: TGTGCCAGCAGGGAAGGACAGGGATGGAATCAGCCCCAGCATTTT. Encoded protein: CASREGQGWNQPQHF.

This clonotype was detected a few times. The chain uses TRBV5-1 and TRBJ2-2; no firm D call. V was cut by 2 bases and J by 5 bases, with 13 bases left in between. The CDR3 runs 15 residues. Germline V gene data show CDR1 as SGHRS and CDR2 as YFSETQ. The CDR3 DNA is TGCGCCAGCAGCTTCAGCCACCAAGGGACCGGGGAGCTGTTTTTT. Protein: CASSFSHQGTGELFF. Combining the CDR3 with reference TRBV5-1 and TRBJ2-2 gives the whole variable domain KAGVTQTPRYLIKTRGQQVTLSCSPISGHRSVSWYQQTPGQGLQFLFEYFSETQRNKGNFPGRFSGRQFSNSRSEMNVSTLELGDSALYLCASSFSHQGTGELFFGEGSRLTVL.

The rearrangement links TRBV20-1 to TRBJ2-1; TRBD1 matches at 7 bases. The CDR3 loop spans 14 amino acids. V gave up 3 bases and J gave up 7 bases; unmatched junction bases: 9. The germline V gene encodes CDR1 DFQATT and CDR2 SNEGSKA (reference sequence). CDR3 amino acids: CSARGDSLQNEQFF. The CDR3 DNA reads as TGCAGTGCTAGGGGGGACAGCCTACAGAATGAGCAGTTCTTC.

The chain joins TRBV14 to TRBJ1-1; D call uncertain. The CDR3 runs to 14 residues. Trimming pared 2 bases from V and 2 bases from J, leaving 9 bases between. Germline V CDR1 and CDR2: SGHDN, FVKESK. This CDR3 reads CASSQSDLNTEAFF. In DNA form, the CDR3 reads TGTGCCAGCAGCCAATCGGACCTTAACACTGAAGCTTTCTTT.

The chain is built from TRBV2 and TRBJ2-7; 9 bases fit TRBD1. The germline CDR1 and CDR2 sequences are SNHLY and FYNNEI. V lost 9 bases and J lost 5; bases outside the gene matches: 17. The CDR3 spans 16 residues. CDR3: CARQLRGGQGEHEQYF. The CDR3, as DNA: TGTGCCAGACAACTAAGGGGGGGACAGGGTGAACACGAGCAGTACTTC.

The sample holds one count of this clonotype. The chain links TRBV19 to TRBJ1-2, with D maybe TRBD1 (5 bases). CDR3 length: 14 residues. Deletions cut 6 bases from V and 4 bases from J, with 15 bases between. Looked up from germline, CDR1 is LNHDA and CDR2 is SQIVND (reference sequence). The CDR3 coding sequence is TGTGCCAGTAGCCGGGACCTCGCCGGCTATGGCTACACCTTC. Translated: CASSRDLAGYGYTF.

The sample holds many counts of this clonotype. The gene calls are TRBV3-1 and TRBJ2-3, with D hard to call. V was shortened by 3 bases and J by 2 bases, with 15 bases between the two germline ends. The germline gives CDR1 LGHDT, CDR2 YNNKEL (reference sequence). The CDR3 is 16 residues long. The CDR3 reads CASSHGSALNTDTQYF. The CDR3 coding sequence is TGTGCCAGCAGCCACGGGTCCGCCTTGAACACAGATACGCAGTATTTT.